A single sample is the source of the 23 T cell receptor beta chains below, sequenced in a study of CD8 T cells in ankylosing spondylitis (dated by TCRdb to the late 2010s). Libraries were prepared through 5' RACE. TCRdb names Illumina HiSeq 2500 as the instrument used. The public sequencing data were trimmed at Q25 with fastp and processed into clonotypes with MiXCR by TCRdb, which kept only in-frame beta chains. Entries are consolidated by CDR3 protein sequence, retaining the most common genes and DNA. In all, the sample holds almost 250,000 distinct CDR3 sequences, and 32% of those were seen once. Of the sample, around 4.5% falls within the top ten clones. The sample consisted of blood, either unsorted or a sorted T cell fraction (not recorded which). The source is a male donor with ankylosing spondylitis or in good health (not recorded which).

About this clonotype: This may come from a read error, since a much larger clone is one base off. This chain connects TRBV10-3 to TRBJ2-1; tentatively, D is TRBD1 or TRBD2 (5 bases each). Germline V gene sequence: CDR1 ENHRY, CDR2 SYGVKD. V lost 5 bases to trimming and J lost 9 bases, with 14 bases between them. This CDR3 is built from 13 residues. The CDR3 protein is CAISHGTRGEQFF. In DNA form, the CDR3 reads TGTGCCATCAGTCACGGGACCCGCGGTGAGCAGTTCTTC.

V and J are TRBV12-3 or TRBV12-4 and TRBJ1-3; TRBD1 might be the D (5 bases). The CDR3 is 13 amino acids. V lost 9 bases and J 2 bases, leaving 11 bases between the germline ends. DNA of the CDR3: TGTGCCAGTACGTGGGGGGCTGGAAACACCATATATTTT. Protein product: CASTWGAGNTIYF.

This clonotype turned up a few times. The genes are TRBV5-1 and TRBJ1-5; D not certain. Deletions cut 0 bases from V and 7 bases from J, with 14 bases between. The CDR3 covers 15 residues. Germline assignment: CDR1 SGHRS and CDR2 YFSETQ. The CDR3 protein is CASSLAGAMGQPQHF. As DNA, the CDR3 is TGCGCCAGCAGCTTGGCTGGAGCCATGGGGCAGCCCCAGCATTTT.

This clonotype was recorded a few times. The chain recombines TRBV20-1 with TRBJ2-7, with D perhaps matching TRBD1 or TRBD2 (5 bases each). CDR3 size: 15 residues. Germline V gene lookup returns CDR1 DFQATT and CDR2 SNEGSKA (reference sequence). Trimming left V 5 bases short and J 0 bases short, with 17 bases between. CDR3 coding DNA: TGCAGTGCTTCGGGGCCCTCCCAAAGCTCCTACGAGCAGTACTTC. This gives the protein CSASGPSQSSYEQYF.

V and J are TRBV28 and TRBJ2-7; D remains ambiguous. This CDR3 spans 15 amino acids. In germline, CDR1 is MDHEN, CDR2 SYDVKM. V lost 1 base to trimming and J lost 1 base, with 11 bases between them. CDR3 sequence (DNA): TGTGCCAGCAGTTTATCTTCCAGGACGTCCTACGAGCAGTACTTC. It is translated as CASSLSSRTSYEQYF.

The rearrangement links TRBV12-3 or TRBV12-4 to TRBJ2-5; a weak D match, TRBD2 (5 bases). V lost 3 bases and J 4 bases, leaving 15 bases between the germline ends. This CDR3 spans 15 amino acids. The CDR3 loop is CASSFRSRGVETQYF. As DNA, the CDR3 is TGTGCCAGCAGTTTTCGGAGTCGGGGAGTAGAGACCCAGTACTTC.

V usage is TRBV2 and J usage is TRBJ2-5; the match to TRBD1 covers 9 bases. The V segment lost 5 bases and the J segment 5 bases; nucleotides outside the gene matches: 9. CDR1 and CDR2 (germline): SNHLY, FYNNEI. The CDR3 is 15 residues long. CDR3 DNA: TGTGCCAGCAGTCGCGGGACAGGGCTTATCGAGACCCAGTACTTC. Encoded protein: CASSRGTGLIETQYF.

The rearrangement uses TRBV7-2 and TRBJ2-1, with no clear D. V was cut by 3 bases and J by 7 bases, with 10 bases left in between. Germline V gene data show CDR1 as SGHTA and CDR2 as FQGNSA. The CDR3 runs to 13 residues. The CDR3 nucleotides are TGTGCCAGCAGCTTCGCCCGCAGGAATGAGCAGTTCTTC. Its protein product is CASSFARRNEQFF. Drawing the rest from reference TRBV7-2 and TRBJ2-1, the complete variable domain is GAGVSQSPSNKVTEKGKDVELRCDPISGHTALYWYRQSLGQGLEFLIYFQGNSAPDKSGLPSDRFSAERTGGSVSTLTIQRTQQEDSAVYLCASSFARRNEQFFGPGTRLTVL.

The V call is TRBV11-2, the J call TRBJ1-2, with TRBD1 matching 7 bases. Germline CDR1 reads SGHAT; CDR2 reads FQNNGV. CDR3 length equals 16 residues. Trimming took 3 bases from V and 2 from J; bases not matched to a gene: 9. CDR3 in DNA: TGTGCCAGCAGCTTCCCGACAGGGACGCCCAACTATGGCTACACCTTC. Its protein product is CASSFPTGTPNYGYTF.

The chain combines TRBV3-1 with TRBJ1-1; the D is unclear. CDR1 LGHDT and CDR2 YNNKEL come from the germline V gene (reference sequence). The CDR3 spans 12 residues. Trimming shortened V by 4 bases and J by 7 bases, and 10 bases separated the two germline ends. The CDR3 region is CASSLGNGEAFF. CDR3 nucleotides: TGTGCCAGCAGCCTAGGAAACGGTGAAGCTTTCTTT.

In nucleotides, the CDR3 is TGTGCCAGCAGTTACTCCCAATTGGGCGGGGGCACTGAAGCTTTCTTT. This translates into CASSYSQLGGGTEAFF. The chain is built from TRBV6-5 and TRBJ1-1; possibly TRBD1 for D (5 bases). This CDR3 spans 16 amino acids. V was cut by 0 bases and J by 4 bases, with 15 bases left in between. The germline CDR1 and CDR2 sequences are MNHEY and SVGAGI.

Points on this clonotype: With a much larger clone just one base away, this may be a read error. The chain combines TRBV6-1 with TRBJ2-1; TRBD1 matches 7 bases. Germline V gene data show CDR1 as MNHNS and CDR2 as SASEGT. The CDR3 spans 15 residues. After removal of 7 bases from V and 8 bases from J, the junction contained 14 bases not matched to a gene. The CDR3 nucleotides read TGTGCCAGCACCGGAGACAGGGTGGGTTTCGATGAGCAGTTCTTC. This gives the protein CASTGDRVGFDEQFF.

The chain employs TRBV10-3 and TRBJ2-6; maybe TRBD1 (5 bases). The CDR3 is 13 amino acids. Germline V gives CDR1 ENHRY, CDR2 SYGVKD. Trimming pared 10 bases from V and 1 base from J, leaving 8 bases between. CDR3 residues: CANRKSGANVLTF. The CDR3 DNA sequence: TGTGCCAACAGGAAGTCTGGGGCCAACGTCCTGACTTTC.

This sequence joins TRBV20-1 and TRBJ2-1; TRBD1 matches 10 bases. Germline V gene sequence: CDR1 DFQATT, CDR2 SNEGSKA (reference sequence). Losses at the gene ends were 5 bases for V and 7 bases for J; bases not matched to a gene: 8. The CDR3 covers 14 residues. The CDR3 DNA is TGCAGTGCTTCGGGACAGGGGCGTTGGAATGAGCAGTTCTTC. This sequence encodes CSASGQGRWNEQFF.

The genes are TRBV6-6 and TRBJ2-1; D ambiguous. The CDR3 has 13 residues. In germline, CDR1 is MNHNY, CDR2 SVGAGI (reference sequence). The V gene lost 7 bases and the J gene lost 3 bases, with 10 bases spanning the gap. The CDR3 DNA follows: TGTGCCAGCAAGACACCCCTCTACAATGAGCAGTTCTTC. As protein: CASKTPLYNEQFF.

The rearrangement joins TRBV5-1 to TRBJ2-1; TRBD2 might be the D (5 bases). The CDR3 loop spans 15 amino acids. V shed 1 base and J shed 2 bases, with 10 bases lying between them. CDR1 SGHRS and CDR2 YFSETQ come from the germline V gene. The CDR3 bases are TGCGCCAGCAGCTTGTTTGCGGGTACCTACAATGAGCAGTTCTTC. Amino acids: CASSLFAGTYNEQFF.

The chain carries TRBV6-5 and TRBJ2-3; 7 bases are a match to TRBD2. The CDR3 is 15 amino acids. Trimming cost V 2 bases and J 9 bases; bases outside gene matches: 11. In germline, CDR1 is MNHEY, CDR2 SVGAGI. CDR3 DNA sequence: TGTGCCAGCAGTTACACGGGACTAATGTCAGGGACGCAGTATTTT. Translating gives CASSYTGLMSGTQYF.

The rearrangement links TRBV6-1 to TRBJ1-4; D is perhaps TRBD1 (6 bases). With 8 bases removed from V and 5 bases from J, the gap between germline ends came to 12 bases. This CDR3 contains 13 residues. Germline V gene data show CDR1 as MNHNS and CDR2 as SASEGT. As DNA, the CDR3 is TGTGCCAGCGCCCGGACAGTAAATGAAAAACTGTTTTTT. Residues: CASARTVNEKLFF.

This clonotype was counted only a few times. The V and J genes are TRBV29-1 and TRBJ2-7; the D is unclear. There are 11 residues in the CDR3. Per the germline V gene, CDR1 is SQVTM and CDR2 is ANQGSEA. V lost 4 bases and J 4 bases, leaving 8 bases between the germline ends. CDR3 coding DNA: TGCAGCGTTGTTACCAAATACGAGCAGTACTTC. Protein: CSVVTKYEQYF.

This clonotype was detected only a few times. The chain combines TRBV5-5 with TRBJ1-5, with D uncertain. Germline CDR1 and CDR2: SGHKS and YYEKEE (reference sequence). Trimming shortened V by 0 bases and J by 10 bases, and 17 bases separated the two germline ends. The CDR3 runs 15 residues. The CDR3: CASSLEPWAAEPQHF. CDR3 coding DNA: TGTGCCAGCAGCTTGGAGCCTTGGGCCGCAGAACCCCAGCATTTT.

This chain uses TRBV6-5 with TRBJ2-3; D ambiguous. Germline CDR1 MNHEY, CDR2 SVGAGI. The CDR3 consists of 17 residues. The germline V and J ends were trimmed by 0 bases and 0 bases, with 13 bases remaining between them. For the CDR3, the DNA is TGTGCCAGCAGTTACTCGAAGGCATCAACTAGCACAGATACGCAGTATTTT. Protein product: CASSYSKASTSTDTQYF.

The chain is built from TRBV6-5 and TRBJ2-7; the D gene could be TRBD1 or TRBD2 (7 bases each). CDR1 is MNHEY, CDR2 SVGAGI, per germline. Deletions cut 2 bases from V and 0 bases from J, with 11 bases between. The CDR3 is 15 residues long. CDR3 in amino acids: CASSYGGDSSYEQYF. As DNA, the CDR3 is TGTGCCAGCAGTTACGGGGGGGACAGCTCCTACGAGCAGTACTTC.

The chain is built from TRBV20-1 and TRBJ2-3; unclear D gene. Germline lookup yields CDR1 DFQATT and CDR2 SNEGSKA (reference sequence). Deletions cut 4 bases from V and 6 bases from J, with 11 bases between. The CDR3 is 12 amino acids. The CDR3 is CSAIAGVDTQYF. In nucleotides, the CDR3 is TGCAGTGCTATAGCCGGTGTGGATACGCAGTATTTT.